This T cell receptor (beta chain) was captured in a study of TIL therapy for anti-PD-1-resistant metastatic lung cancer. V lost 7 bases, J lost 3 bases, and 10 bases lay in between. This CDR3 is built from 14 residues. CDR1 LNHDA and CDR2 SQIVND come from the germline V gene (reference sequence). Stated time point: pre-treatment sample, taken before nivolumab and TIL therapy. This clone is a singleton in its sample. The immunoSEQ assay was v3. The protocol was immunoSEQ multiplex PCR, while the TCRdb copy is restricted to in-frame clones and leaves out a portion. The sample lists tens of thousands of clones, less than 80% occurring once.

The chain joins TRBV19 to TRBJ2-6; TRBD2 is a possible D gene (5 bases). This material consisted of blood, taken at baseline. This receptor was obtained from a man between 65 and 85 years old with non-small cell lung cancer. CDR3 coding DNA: TGTGCCAGTAAAGAGGGAAGTGGGGCCAACGTCCTGACTTTC. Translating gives CASKEGSGANVLTF.